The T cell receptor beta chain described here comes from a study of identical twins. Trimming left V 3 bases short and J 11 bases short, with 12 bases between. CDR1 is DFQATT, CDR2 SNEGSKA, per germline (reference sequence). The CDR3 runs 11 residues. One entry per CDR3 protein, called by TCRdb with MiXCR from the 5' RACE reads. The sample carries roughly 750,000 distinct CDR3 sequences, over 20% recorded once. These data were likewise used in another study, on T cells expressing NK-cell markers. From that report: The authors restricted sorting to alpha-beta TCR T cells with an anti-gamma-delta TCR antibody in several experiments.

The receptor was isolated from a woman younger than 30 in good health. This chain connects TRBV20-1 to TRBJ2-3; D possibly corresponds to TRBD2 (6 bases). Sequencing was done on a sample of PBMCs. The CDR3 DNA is TGCAGTGCTAGCGAGACTAGGAGGCAGTATTTT. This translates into CSASETRRQYF.